The next 22 T cell receptor beta chains were all read from a single sample in a study of cytomegalovirus exposure and HLA in healthy donors. The study ran its PCR with 60 Vbeta and 13 Jbeta primers. Produced via immunoSEQ multiplex PCR; TCRdb's table is partial and in-frame only. The data show more than 90,000 clones, roughly 70% seen once. The specimen sequenced was PBMCs. All receptors come from a man aged 50-59 years in good health and CMV-seronegative.

The chain recombines TRBV6-5 with TRBJ2-5, with D unresolved. The CDR3 runs 15 residues. V dropped 4 bases and J dropped 4 bases, with 16 bases sitting between them. The germline V gene has CDR1 MNHEY and CDR2 SVGAGI. CDR3 protein: CASSSVGRIGETQYF. The CDR3 DNA follows: TGTGCCAGCAGTTCGGTCGGCAGGATAGGAGAGACCCAGTACTTC.

The chain links TRBV5-1 to TRBJ1-3, with D tentatively TRBD1 (6 bases). The CDR3 loop spans 15 amino acids. Trimming stripped 4 bases from V and 3 bases from J, with 14 bases between. Germline V CDR1 and CDR2: SGHRS, YFSETQ. CDR3 in DNA: TGCGCCAGCAGCCTAGGGGGTGTACATGGAAACACCATATATTTT. Protein sequence: CASSLGGVHGNTIYF.

V gene TRBV5-1 combines with J gene TRBJ2-7; a possible D gene is TRBD2 (5 bases). V was trimmed by 1 base and J by 0 bases, leaving 11 bases between them. The germline V gene has CDR1 SGHRS and CDR2 YFSETQ. The CDR3 consists of 15 residues. CDR3 nucleotides: TGCGCCAGCAGCTTGAACAGCGGCAGCTCCTACGAGCAGTACTTC. Translation: CASSLNSGSSYEQYF.

V and J are TRBV7-9 and TRBJ2-7, with 9 bases identical to TRBD1. The length of the CDR3 is 13 residues. CDR1 SEHNR and CDR2 FQNEAQ come from the germline V gene (reference sequence). The V and J ends lost 5 bases and 2 bases, in that order; junction bases with no gene match: 1. For the CDR3, the DNA is TGTGCCAGCAGCCGGACAGGGGCCTACGAGCAGTACTTC. Its translation: CASSRTGAYEQYF.

This CDR3 is CASSPAINSPLHF. DNA for the CDR3: TGTGCCAGCAGCCCCGCGATAAATTCACCCCTCCACTTT. The chain joins TRBV7-6 to TRBJ1-6; no reliable D call. The V gene lost 5 bases and the J gene lost 7 bases, with 9 bases spanning the gap. The CDR3 is 13 residues long. Per the germline V gene, CDR1 is SGHVS and CDR2 is FNYEAQ.

V usage is TRBV15 and J usage is TRBJ2-3; a possible D gene is TRBD2 (5 bases). Germline CDR1 and CDR2: LNHNV and YYDKDF (reference sequence). The CDR3 has 11 amino acids. Trimming took 4 bases from V and 8 from J, leaving 7 bases between them. In DNA, the CDR3 is TGTGCCACCAGCAATGAGGGTACGCAGTATTTT. Its protein product is CATSNEGTQYF.

This chain uses TRBV29-1 with TRBJ2-3; D is ambiguous. Trimming removed 4 bases at V and 2 bases at J, with 10 bases between. The CDR3 runs to 13 residues. Germline V gives CDR1 SQVTM, CDR2 ANQGSEA. CDR3 region: CSVGLEDTDTQYF. The CDR3, as DNA: TGCAGCGTTGGCCTTGAGGACACAGATACGCAGTATTTT.

This clone appeared once. The chain joins TRBV5-5 to TRBJ1-6; no clear D gene. The V and J ends lost 2 bases and 9 bases respectively, with 12 bases between them. Germline V gene lookup returns CDR1 SGHKS and CDR2 YYEKEE (reference sequence). The CDR3 is 14 amino acids. The CDR3 spells CASSLPIPGSPLHF. CDR3 nucleotides: TGTGCCAGCAGCTTACCTATTCCAGGTTCACCCCTCCACTTT.

The chain joins TRBV29-1 to TRBJ2-3; 12 nucleotides match TRBD1. Per the germline V gene, CDR1 is SQVTM and CDR2 is ANQGSEA. V lost 7 bases and J lost 0; bases outside the gene matches: 5. CDR3 length equals 15 residues. CDR3 coding DNA: TGCAGCGCTGCGGGACAGGGGGCTAGCACAGATACGCAGTATTTT. Protein: CSAAGQGASTDTQYF.

This CDR3 is CASSILLAVQETQYF. CDR3 nucleotide sequence: TGCGCCAGCAGCATCCTACTAGCGGTCCAAGAGACCCAGTACTTC. This chain links TRBV5-1 with TRBJ2-5, with 8 bases matching TRBD2. Trimming cost V 4 bases and J 1 base; bases outside gene matches: 6. Per the germline V gene, CDR1 is SGHRS and CDR2 is YFSETQ. The CDR3 has 15 residues.

CDR3 sequence reads: CASSIELDLDEQFF. DNA for the CDR3: TGTGCCAGTAGTATAGAGCTGGACTTGGATGAGCAGTTCTTC. The genes are TRBV19 and TRBJ2-1, with D maybe TRBD2 (5 bases). In germline, CDR1 is LNHDA, CDR2 SQIVND (reference sequence). CDR3 length: 14 amino acids. V shed 0 bases and J shed 8 bases, with 11 bases lying between them.

About this clone: The same CDR3 can be traced to other DNA sequences in this sample. The chain uses TRBV29-1 and TRBJ2-5; D may be TRBD1 (6 bases). Per the germline V gene, CDR1 is SQVTM and CDR2 is ANQGSEA. CDR3 length: 12 amino acids. The V end was cut by 3 bases, the J end by 2 bases, with 7 bases between. CDR3 coding DNA: TGCAGCGTTGACAGGGGTCAAGAGACCCAGTACTTC. Amino acid sequence: CSVDRGQETQYF.

The chain couples TRBV21-1 to TRBJ2-7; the table calls TRBD1, which could not be checked here. TRBV21-1 corresponds to a pseudogene. The CDR3 is 20 amino acids. The CDR3 DNA reads as TGTGCCAGCAGCAAAGCGGCTCTGGACAGGGTCGGGGGGCAAGGCTACGAGCAGTACTTC. Its translation is CASSKAALDRVGGQGYEQYF.

The chain employs TRBV28 and TRBJ1-2, with 7 bases matching TRBD1. Unmatched junction bases numbered 10, after V lost 10 bases and J lost 5 bases. Germline loops: CDR1 MDHEN, CDR2 SYDVKM. This CDR3 comprises 13 residues. The CDR3 DNA sequence: TGTGCCACCGAGACAGGGATCGAGTATGGCTACACCTTC. Amino acid sequence: CATETGIEYGYTF.

CDR3 nucleotides: TGTGCCAGCAGAAACAGGGGGTTGAACACTGAAGCTTTCTTT. The encoded protein is CASRNRGLNTEAFF. This chain uses TRBV6-1 with TRBJ1-1, with 8 bases aligning to TRBD1. Losses at the gene ends were 6 bases for V and 0 bases for J; bases not matched to a gene: 3. CDR3 length: 14 amino acids. Per germline, CDR1 MNHNS and CDR2 SASEGT.

The rearrangement links TRBV28 to TRBJ1-5, with D possibly TRBD1 on 6 matching bases. Germline V gene sequence: CDR1 MDHEN, CDR2 SYDVKM. The CDR3 is 12 residues long. Deletions cut 5 bases from V and 9 bases from J, with 11 bases between. CDR3 DNA sequence: TGTGCCAGCAGTCTCATCAGGGGGCCCCAGCATTTT. Amino acids: CASSLIRGPQHF.

This clone was recorded once. The chain combines TRBV18 with TRBJ1-1; D not certain. Trimming left V 6 bases short and J 7 bases short, with 12 bases between. CDR1 KGHSH and CDR2 LQKENI come from the germline V gene. This CDR3 is 12 amino acids long. CDR3 loop: CASSPRRGEAFF. CDR3 DNA sequence: TGTGCCAGCTCCCCTCGCCGCGGTGAAGCTTTCTTT.

There are a few counts of this clone. The chain carries TRBV4-2 and TRBJ1-6, with a weak D call TRBD1 (5 bases). V lost 0 bases and J lost 5, with 8 bases in between. Germline V gives CDR1 LGHNA, CDR2 YNFKEQ. The CDR3 spans 15 residues. This CDR3 reads CASSQEATDNSPLHF. CDR3 nucleotide sequence: TGTGCCAGCAGCCAAGAAGCGACAGATAATTCACCCCTCCACTTT.

The rearrangement links TRBV5-1 to TRBJ1-1; weak D call: TRBD1 (5 bases). In germline, CDR1 is SGHRS, CDR2 YFSETQ. V was pared by 0 bases and J by 1 base, with 10 bases between. CDR3 length equals 15 residues. The CDR3: CASSLVGAENTEAFF. CDR3 DNA: TGCGCCAGCAGCTTGGTTGGGGCGGAGAACACTGAAGCTTTCTTT.

The gene calls are TRBV4-1 and TRBJ1-1; 9 positions agree with TRBD1. Germline-derived CDR1 and CDR2 are MGHRA and YSYEKL. CDR3 length: 16 residues. The V gene end was trimmed by 2 bases and the J gene end by 2 bases; junction bases not matched to a gene: 6. DNA of the CDR3: TGCGCCAGCAGCCAAAAAAGGGACAGGGCAAACACTGAAGCTTTCTTT. Translating it yields CASSQKRDRANTEAFF.

This chain uses TRBV6-5 with TRBJ2-7, with 10 nucleotides matching TRBD1. This CDR3 contains 13 residues. From germline, CDR1 is MNHEY and CDR2 SVGAGI. V was clipped by 7 bases and J by 4 bases; unmatched bases: 4. The CDR3 coding sequence is TGTGCCAGCATCGGGACAGGGGTGTACGAGCAGTACTTC. As protein: CASIGTGVYEQYF.

This sequence joins TRBV5-1 and TRBJ2-3, with 9 bases aligning to TRBD2. Germline-derived CDR1 and CDR2 are SGHRS and YFSETQ. J lost 4 bases, V lost 1 base, and 10 bases had no gene match. CDR3 length equals 17 residues. Here the CDR3 reads CASSLLSSGARADTQYF. The CDR3 DNA follows: TGCGCCAGCAGCTTGTTATCTAGCGGGGCCCGCGCAGATACGCAGTATTTT.